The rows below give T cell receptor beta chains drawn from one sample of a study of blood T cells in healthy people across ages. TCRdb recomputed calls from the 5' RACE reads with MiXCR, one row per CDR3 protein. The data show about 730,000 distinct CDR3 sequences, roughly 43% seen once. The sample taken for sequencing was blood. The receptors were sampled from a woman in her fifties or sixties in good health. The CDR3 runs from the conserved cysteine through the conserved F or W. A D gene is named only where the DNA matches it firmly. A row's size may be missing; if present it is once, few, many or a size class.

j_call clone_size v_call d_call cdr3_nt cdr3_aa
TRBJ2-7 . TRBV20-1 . TGCAGTCCTCTATCCATGTTGGGAGAAGAGCAGTACTTC CSPLSMLGEEQYF
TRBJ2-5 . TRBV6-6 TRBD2 TGTGCCAGCAGTAACGCCGAGACTAGCGGCCAAGAGACCCAGTACTTC CASSNAETSGQETQYF
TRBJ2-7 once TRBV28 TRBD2 TGTGCCAGCAGTTTTGCAGGGACTAGCGGGAATGAGGATGAGCAGTACTTC CASSFAGTSGNEDEQYF
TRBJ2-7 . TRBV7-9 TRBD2 TGTGCCAGCAGCTTAATTGAGGCGGGGGATTACAATGAGCAGTACTTC CASSLIEAGDYNEQYF
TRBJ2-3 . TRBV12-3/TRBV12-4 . TGTGCCAGCACAAAAAGCGTGCTATCCGATACGCAGTATTTT CASTKSVLSDTQYF
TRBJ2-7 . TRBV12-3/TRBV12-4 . TGTGCCAGCAGTTTCCAACCGATGTCTCTTGAGCAGTACTTC CASSFQPMSLEQYF
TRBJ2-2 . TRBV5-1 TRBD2 TGCGCCAGCAGGGGGACTAAACAGAACACCGGGGAGCTGTTTTTT CASRGTKQNTGELFF
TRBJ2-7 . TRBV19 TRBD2 TGTGCCAGTAGTGCCGCTAGCGGGGGCCGCTACGAGCAGTACTTC CASSAASGGRYEQYF
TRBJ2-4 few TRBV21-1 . TGTGCCAGCATCAATACCTTAACAGGGTATCTGGCCAAAAACATTCAGTACTTC CASINTLTGYLAKNIQYF
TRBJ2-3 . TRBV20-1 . TGCAGTGCAACGCCCATGGGGCGAGATACGCAGTATTTT CSATPMGRDTQYF
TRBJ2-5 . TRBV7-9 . TGTGCCAGCAGCTTCCCCACGTCTTACGAGCGGTACTTC CASSFPTSYERYF
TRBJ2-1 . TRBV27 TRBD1 TGTGCCAGCAGTTTAACGGGACAGGAATACAATGAGCAGTTCTTC CASSLTGQEYNEQFF
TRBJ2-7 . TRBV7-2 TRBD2 TGTGCCAGCAGCTTCCAGCGGGAGAGGAACGAGCAGTACTTC CASSFQRERNEQYF
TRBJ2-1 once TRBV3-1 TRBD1 TGTGCCGGCAGCCTCCGGGGGGACAGGGGGAACAATGAGCAGTTCTTC CAGSLRGDRGNNEQFF
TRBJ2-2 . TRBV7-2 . TGTGCCAGCAGCACATCCCCGAACACCGGGGAGCTGTTTTTT CASSTSPNTGELFF
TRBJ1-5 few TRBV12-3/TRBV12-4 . TGTGCCAGCCAGAGGGGAGAGGGGGGGGGTCAGCCCCAGCATTTT CASQRGEGGGQPQHF
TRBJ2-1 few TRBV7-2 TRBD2 TGTGCCAGCAGCTCCTTAGCGGGAGGATGGATTGAGCAGTTCTTC CASSSLAGGWIEQFF
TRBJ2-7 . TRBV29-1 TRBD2 TGCAGCGTTGAATTCGGGACTACAATGTACGAGCAGTACTTC CSVEFGTTMYEQYF
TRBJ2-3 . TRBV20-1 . TGCAGTGCGACCGGCCGGGCGGCTACCACAGATACGCAGTATTTT CSATGRAATTDTQYF
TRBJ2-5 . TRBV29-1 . TGCGTGGTCGGGGGTAGACAAGAGACCCAGTACTTC CVVGGRQETQYF
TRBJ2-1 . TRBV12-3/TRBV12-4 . TGTGCCAGCAATCCCCTGGGGGGACACAGCTCCTACAATGAGCAGTTCTTC CASNPLGGHSSYNEQFF
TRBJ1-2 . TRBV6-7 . TGTGCCAGCAGTTACGGCCAGCCAAGTAGCTACTATGGCTACATCTTC CASSYGQPSSYYGYIF
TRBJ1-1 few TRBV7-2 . TGTGCCAGCACCAGGAACCTAAGGACTGAAGCTTTCTTT CASTRNLRTEAFF
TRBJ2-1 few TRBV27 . TGTGCCAGCAGTTTATGGCTAGATGGTAGTGAGCAGTTCTTC CASSLWLDGSEQFF
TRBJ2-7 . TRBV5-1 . TGCGCCAGCAGCTTGGCTTTAGTCTACGAGCAGTACTTC CASSLALVYEQYF
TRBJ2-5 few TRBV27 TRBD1 TGTGCCAGCAGTGTAGGGGACAGCCGTGAGCAGTACTTC CASSVGDSREQYF
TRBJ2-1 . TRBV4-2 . TGTGCCAGCGGCCAAGATTCCGGGGGACACAATGAGCAGTTCTTC CASGQDSGGHNEQFF
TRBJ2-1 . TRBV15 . TGTGCCACCAGCAGAGATTCGGCAACTAGAGACCAAGAGACCCAGTTCTTC CATSRDSATRDQETQFF
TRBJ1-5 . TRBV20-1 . TGCAGTGCCCTATCAACTAGCAATCAGCCCCAGCATTTT CSALSTSNQPQHF
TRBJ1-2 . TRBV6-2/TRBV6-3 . TGTGCCAGCAGTTACGCCCATCTAGGGGATGGCTACACCTTC CASSYAHLGDGYTF
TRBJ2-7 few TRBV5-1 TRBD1 TGCGCCAGCACTTTTTCTCCAGGGGGTGAGCAGTACTTC CASTFSPGGEQYF